Listed below are T cell receptor beta chains from one sample, sequenced in a study of T cells in Graves' hyperthyroidism and ophthalmopathy. TCRdb redid the calling of the multiplex PCR reads with MiXCR, one entry per CDR3 protein. The repertoire holds 200,000 to 250,000 distinct CDR3 sequences, with roughly 18% as singletons. The sequencing input was blood. The receptors here all came from a man aged 35 to 55 with Graves' hyperthyroidism. Both conserved end residues are part of each CDR3. A D gene is named only where the DNA matches it firmly. Not all rows give a size; the values are once, few, many and, for expanded clones, a class.

v_gene	j_gene	abundance	d_gene	CDR3nt	CDR3aa
TRBV6-5	TRBJ2-5	once	TRBD2	TGTGCCAGCAGTTACCTCGGGGGGCAAGAGACCCAGTACTTC	CASSYLGGQETQYF
TRBV3-1	TRBJ2-3	many	-	TGTGCCAGCAGCCAAGACGCGGGGGCGGGCACAGATACGCAGTATTTT	CASSQDAGAGTDTQYF
TRBV5-4	TRBJ2-3	-	TRBD2	TGTGCCAGCAGCGGGCGGGGGGAACGCACAGATACGCAGTATTTT	CASSGRGERTDTQYF
TRBV27	TRBJ2-7	-	TRBD1	TGTGCCAGCAGTTTATCGACCGGACAGGGGGCGTGGGAGCAGTACTTC	CASSLSTGQGAWEQYF
TRBV9	TRBJ2-5	many	TRBD1	TGTGCCAGCAGCCCGACGGACAGGGTAGAGACCCAGTACTTC	CASSPTDRVETQYF
TRBV7-2	TRBJ2-7	-	TRBD1	TGTGCCAGCAGCCCGTACAGGGGCCCCTCCTACGAGCAGTACTTC	CASSPYRGPSYEQYF
TRBV28	TRBJ1-5	few	-	TGTGCCAGCAGGAGCAGCCTCAATCAGCCCCAGCATTTT	CASRSSLNQPQHF
TRBV5-6	TRBJ1-5	few	-	TGTGCCAGCAGCGAGGGACGGTGGGGCAATCAGCCCCAGCATTTT	CASSEGRWGNQPQHF
TRBV7-2	TRBJ1-4	few	-	TGTGCCAGCAGCTTACCTAGCAGGGGTCGTGAAAAACTGTTTTTT	CASSLPSRGREKLFF
TRBV11-1	TRBJ2-3	many	-	TGTGCCAGCAGCTTGTCGGGTAAGGGCGGCCCTGGAGGCACAGATACGCAGTATTTT	CASSLSGKGGPGGTDTQYF
TRBV5-1	TRBJ1-1	many	-	TGCGCCAGCAGCTTGGACGGGGGGCTGAACACTGAAGCTTTCTTT	CASSLDGGLNTEAFF
TRBV30	TRBJ1-6	many	-	TGTGCCTGGAGTATTAGGACATCGGGTTCACCCCTCCACTTT	CAWSIRTSGSPLHF
TRBV19	TRBJ1-6	-	-	TGTGCCAGTAGTATCCGGGGAAGTAATTCACCCCTCCACTTT	CASSIRGSNSPLHF
TRBV28	TRBJ1-4	many	-	TGTGCCAGCAGTTTAGGGCCGGCCGAAAAACTGTTTTTT	CASSLGPAEKLFF
TRBV20-1	TRBJ1-5	many	-	TGCAGTGCTACCCCCGGGACCCCAGGTAGCAATCAGCCCCAGCATTTT	CSATPGTPGSNQPQHF
TRBV5-4	TRBJ2-1	many	TRBD1	TGTGCCAGCAGCACGGGACAGGGGGAATACAATGAGCAGTTCTTC	CASSTGQGEYNEQFF
TRBV5-5	TRBJ1-5	-	TRBD1	TGTGCCAGCAGTTATGGCGGACAGGGAGGAATGGGCAATCAGCCCCAGCATTTT	CASSYGGQGGMGNQPQHF
TRBV7-3	TRBJ1-6	once	-	TGTGCCAGCAGCCCAACGACCGGACAGCCCCTCCACTTT	CASSPTTGQPLHF
TRBV20-1	TRBJ2-1	many	TRBD1	TGCAGTGCTAGAGCCCTAGGGCAGGGGGATGAGCAGTTCTTC	CSARALGQGDEQFF
TRBV20-1	TRBJ2-7	many	-	TGCAGTGCTCTGATGGGCTTAAGAGGGGACTCCTACGAGCAGTACTTC	CSALMGLRGDSYEQYF
TRBV20-1	TRBJ1-2	many	-	TGCAGTGCGGGGGGGGCAGGGAGCGAAAACTATGGCTACACCTTC	CSAGGAGSENYGYTF
TRBV20-1	TRBJ2-7	many	-	TGCAGTGCTCCGAGGCCCCAGGGGATTTTCGAGCAGTACTTC	CSAPRPQGIFEQYF
TRBV7-3	TRBJ2-1	-	-	TGTGCCAGCAACTTAAGGCGGTACAATGAGCAGTTCTTC	CASNLRRYNEQFF
TRBV19	TRBJ1-5	few	-	TGTGCCAGTACAGATCGGGCCTTAAATCAGCCCCAGCATTTT	CASTDRALNQPQHF
TRBV7-3	TRBJ2-3	-	-	TGTGCCAGCAGCTCAGACCCTCGGGATACGCAGTATTTT	CASSSDPRDTQYF
TRBV9	TRBJ1-2	many	-	TGTGCCAGCAGCGACCCCCTCGGGTTCTATGGCTACACCTTC	CASSDPLGFYGYTF
TRBV6-1	TRBJ2-2	few	-	TGTGCCAGCAGGAGGGGGGACTTATCGAACACCGGGGAGCTGTTTTTT	CASRRGDLSNTGELFF
TRBV11-2	TRBJ2-2	many	-	TGTGCCAGCAGCTTTGGGACTTCTTACACCGGGGAGCTGTTTTTT	CASSFGTSYTGELFF
TRBV6-1	TRBJ1-6	-	-	TGTGCCAGCAGTGAGGCACAGTTGAATCGCTCACCCCTCCACTTT	CASSEAQLNRSPLHF
TRBV5-1	TRBJ1-2	many	TRBD1	TGCGCCAGCAGCGGGGGGACAGGGCTGGGCTACACCTTC	CASSGGTGLGYTF
TRBV12-3/TRBV12-4	TRBJ2-1	few	TRBD2	TGTGCCAGCAGTTTCCCACCGACTAGCGGGGGCTATGAGCAGTTCTTC	CASSFPPTSGGYEQFF
TRBV5-4	TRBJ1-2	many	TRBD1	TGTGCCAGCAGCCGTACAGGGGTCGGGGGCTACACCTTC	CASSRTGVGGYTF
TRBV5-4	TRBJ2-5	-	-	TGTGCCAGCAGCCCCGACTTAGCGAGGGGATCAGAGACCCAGTACTTC	CASSPDLARGSETQYF
TRBV9	TRBJ2-3	many	-	TGTGCCAGCAGCGTAGGTGGCCTCACAGATACGCAGTATTTT	CASSVGGLTDTQYF
TRBV2	TRBJ2-1	many	-	TGTGCCAGCAGTAAGGGGAGGAATGAGCAGTTCTTC	CASSKGRNEQFF
TRBV7-3	TRBJ2-2	many	-	TGTGCCAGCAGCCCAGCCAGAGAAGCCGGGGAGCTGTTTTTT	CASSPAREAGELFF
TRBV7-9	TRBJ2-7	many	TRBD1	TGTGCCAGCAGCTCGACAGGGGATAGCAACGAGCAGTACTTC	CASSSTGDSNEQYF
TRBV18	TRBJ1-5	many	-	TGTGCCAGCTCAGAAGATAAGAATCAGCCCCAGCATTTT	CASSEDKNQPQHF
TRBV20-1	TRBJ2-5	-	TRBD2	TGCAGTGCCCCGTTCTACGGGGGAGGGGAGACCCAGTACTTC	CSAPFYGGGETQYF
TRBV20-1	TRBJ2-7	-	TRBD1	TGCAGTGCCGAGTCGGGGACAGGGTCTTACGAGCAGTACTTC	CSAESGTGSYEQYF
TRBV7-8	TRBJ2-1	many	TRBD2	TGTGCCAGCAGGGGACTAGCGGGGAACTACAATGAGCAGTTCTTC	CASRGLAGNYNEQFF
TRBV3-1	TRBJ1-6	many	-	TGTGCCAGCAGCCCGGCCCCGGGGGCAGGGTCTTCACCCCTCCACTTT	CASSPAPGAGSSPLHF
TRBV30	TRBJ1-6	many	-	TGTGCCTGGAGCGAAGGAGGCAATTCACCCCTCCACTTT	CAWSEGGNSPLHF
TRBV7-8	TRBJ2-3	many	-	TGTGCCAGCAGCCTACGACAGGAGGGATGGATTACAGATACGCAGTATTTT	CASSLRQEGWITDTQYF
TRBV7-2	TRBJ1-2	-	-	TGTGCCAGCAGCTTAGATATAATCCCGGGGGACTATGGCTACACCTTC	CASSLDIIPGDYGYTF
TRBV28	TRBJ2-2	many	-	TGTGCCAGCATGAACAGGGACACCGGGGAGCTGTTTTTT	CASMNRDTGELFF